The clone carrying this T cell receptor beta chain was found a few times. The antigen remains unidentified. Germline assignment: CDR1 MNHEY and CDR2 SMNVEV (reference sequence). The V gene end was trimmed by 5 bases and the J gene end by 0 bases; junction bases not matched to a gene: 6. This CDR3 contains 16 residues. Amplification of TCR beta CDR3 regions used RNA transcripts. HTBI primers primed a first-round RT-PCR, and a second-round multiplex PCR followed. MiXCR was run by TCRdb on the multiplex PCR reads, yielding one entry per CDR3 protein. The data contain 40,000 to 45,000 distinct CDR3 sequences, approximately 52% of them singletons. Moderately to severely active ophthalmopathy under 3 months, CAS at least 3, NOSPECS at least 4. This record belongs to a study of Graves' ophthalmopathy and Graves' hyperthyroidism. Broader study findings: It was with roughly 71% sensitivity and 72% to 75% specificity that the model predicted ophthalmopathy progression.

The TCR was taken from an adult man with Graves' ophthalmopathy. The chain uses TRBV27 and TRBJ2-1; 8 nucleotides align to TRBD1. Material for sequencing was peripheral blood. CDR3 bases: TGTGCCAGCAGTACCCCGACAGGGGACTCCTACAATGAGCAGTTCTTC. It is translated as CASSTPTGDSYNEQFF.